This T cell receptor beta chain was retrieved from a study of blood T cell repertoires in COVID-19. This clone was counted once. The V gene lost 4 bases and the J gene lost 0 bases, with 8 bases spanning the gap. The germline gives CDR1 SGDLS, CDR2 YYNGEE. The CDR3 spans 13 residues. Clones were sequenced by immunoSEQ multiplex PCR, and TCRdb holds only the in-frame ones, with some missing. The sample carries 200,000 to 300,000 clones, about 93% recorded once. The specimen sequenced was peripheral blood. The chain joins TRBV9 to TRBJ2-7; maybe TRBD2 (5 bases). The receptor comes from a man aged 25-45 years with COVID-19, enrolled during active disease. The CDR3 coding sequence is TGTGCCAGCAGCCCTGGGAGCTCCTACGAGCAGTACTTC. This codes for CASSPGSSYEQYF.